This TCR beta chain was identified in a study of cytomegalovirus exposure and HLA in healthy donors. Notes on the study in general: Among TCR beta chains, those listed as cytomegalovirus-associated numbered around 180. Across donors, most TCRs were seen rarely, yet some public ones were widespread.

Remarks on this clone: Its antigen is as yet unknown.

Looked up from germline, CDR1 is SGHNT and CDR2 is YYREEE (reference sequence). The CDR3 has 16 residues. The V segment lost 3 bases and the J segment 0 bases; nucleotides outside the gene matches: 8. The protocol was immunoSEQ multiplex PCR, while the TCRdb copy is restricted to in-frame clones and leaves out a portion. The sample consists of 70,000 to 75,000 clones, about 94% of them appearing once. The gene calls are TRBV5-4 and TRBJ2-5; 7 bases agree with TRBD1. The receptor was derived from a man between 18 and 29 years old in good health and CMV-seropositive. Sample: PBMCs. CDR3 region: CASSWRRGGYQETQYF. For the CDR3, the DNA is TGTGCCAGCAGCTGGAGAAGAGGGGGCTACCAAGAGACCCAGTACTTC.